These 7 T cell receptor beta chains came from one sample sequenced in a study of T cell repertoires in cytomegalovirus infection. A single record per CDR3 protein comes from TCRdb applying MiXCR to the reads. The sample lists approximately 250,000 distinct CDR3 sequences; 9% to 15% were seen once. The sample consisted of PBMCs. These receptor sequences come from a human donor in good health (CMV status not recorded). Some clones in this sample may be carry-over from other donors' samples.

This clonotype was seen repeatedly, ten times or more. The chain combines TRBV28 with TRBJ2-1; D gene unclear. The CDR3 length is 14 residues. Germline V gene sequence: CDR1 MDHEN, CDR2 SYDVKM. V dropped 2 bases and J dropped 0 bases, with 5 bases sitting between them. CDR3 DNA: TGTGCCAGCAGTTTAGTGGGCTCCTACAATGAGCAGTTCTTC. It encodes CASSLVGSYNEQFF.

J is TRBJ1-5 and V is TRBV6-2 or TRBV6-3; the D is unclear. In germline, CDR1 is MNHEY, CDR2 SVGEGT. This CDR3 contains 14 residues. V lost 5 bases, J lost 7 bases, and 15 bases lay in between. CDR3 protein: CASSPTVSGQPQHF. CDR3 in DNA: TGTGCCAGCAGTCCGACGGTTAGCGGACAGCCCCAGCATTTT.

This clonotype was counted many times. The V gene is TRBV12-3 or TRBV12-4, the J gene TRBJ1-4, with TRBD1 as a possible D gene (6 bases). V was trimmed by 4 bases and J by 3 bases, leaving 12 bases between them. This CDR3 has 15 amino acids. DNA of the CDR3: TGTGCCAGCAGTTCCCTGCGGGGGCCTAATGAAAAACTGTTTTTT. This codes for CASSSLRGPNEKLFF.

This clonotype was recorded at least ten times. The chain combines TRBV7-2 with TRBJ2-5, with a possible D match to TRBD2 (6 bases). The CDR3 totals 13 residues. V dropped 5 bases and J dropped 1 base, with 8 bases sitting between them. Germline lookup yields CDR1 SGHTA and CDR2 FQGNSA. CDR3 sequence: CASSRETQETQYF. The CDR3 DNA sequence: TGTGCCAGCAGCCGGGAGACCCAAGAGACCCAGTACTTC. Filled out from reference TRBV7-2 and TRBJ2-5, the complete variable domain reads GAGVSQSPSNKVTEKGKDVELRCDPISGHTALYWYRQSLGQGLEFLIYFQGNSAPDKSGLPSDRFSAERTGGSVSTLTIQRTQQEDSAVYLCASSRETQETQYFGPGTRLLVL.

In its sample, this clonotype was seen a few times. The V gene is TRBV28, the J gene TRBJ1-1, with D possibly TRBD1 on 5 matching bases. Between the trimmed V and J ends, which lost 4 bases and 8 bases, there was a span of 14 bases. The V gene's germline CDR1 is MDHEN and CDR2 SYDVKM. There are 13 residues in the CDR3. The CDR3 is CASSSSRVPEAFF. As DNA, the CDR3 is TGTGCCAGCAGTTCCTCCAGGGTCCCCGAAGCTTTCTTT. The full variable domain, in which reference TRBV28 and TRBJ1-1 provide the parts outside the CDR3, is DVKVTQSSRYLVKRTGEKVFLECVQDMDHENMFWYRQDPGLGLRLIYFSYDVKMKEKGDIPEGYSVSREKKERFSLILESASTNQTSMYLCASSSSRVPEAFFGQGTRLTVV.

This clonotype was detected many times. The chain has TRBV28 and TRBJ1-4, with 9 bases aligning to TRBD1. The V and J ends lost 3 bases and 5 bases, in that order; junction bases with no gene match: 4. This CDR3 has 15 residues. Germline CDR1 reads MDHEN; CDR2 reads SYDVKM. The DNA for the CDR3 is TGTGCCAGCAGTTTGGGACAGGGAGTGAATGAAAAACTGTTTTTT. It specifies CASSLGQGVNEKLFF.

A few counts support this clonotype. The rearrangement joins TRBV28 to TRBJ1-5; no reliable D call. CDR1 and CDR2 (germline): MDHEN, SYDVKM. Between the trimmed V and J ends, which lost 11 bases and 4 bases, there was a span of 12 bases. This CDR3 has 12 amino acids. The CDR3 nucleotides read TGTGCCGCCGGGTTCTTAAATCAGCCCCAGCATTTT. It encodes CAAGFLNQPQHF.